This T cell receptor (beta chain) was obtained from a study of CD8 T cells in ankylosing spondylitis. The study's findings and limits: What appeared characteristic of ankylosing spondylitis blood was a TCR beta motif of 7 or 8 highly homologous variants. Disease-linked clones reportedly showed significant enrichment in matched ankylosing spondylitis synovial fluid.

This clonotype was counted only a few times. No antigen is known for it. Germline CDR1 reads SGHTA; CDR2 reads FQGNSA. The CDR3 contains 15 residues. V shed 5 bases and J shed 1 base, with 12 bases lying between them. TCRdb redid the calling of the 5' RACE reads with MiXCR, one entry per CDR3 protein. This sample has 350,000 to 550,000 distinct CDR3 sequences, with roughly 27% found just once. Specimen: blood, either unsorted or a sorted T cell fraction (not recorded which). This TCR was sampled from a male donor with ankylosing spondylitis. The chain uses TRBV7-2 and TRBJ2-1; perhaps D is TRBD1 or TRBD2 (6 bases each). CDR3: CASSGGPGSYNEQFF. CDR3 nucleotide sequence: TGTGCCAGCAGCGGGGGGCCAGGGTCCTACAATGAGCAGTTCTTC.